The 21 T cell receptor beta chains listed next were all sequenced from one sample in a study of CD8 T cells in ankylosing spondylitis. TCRdb reprocessed the 5' RACE reads with MiXCR, giving one entry per CDR3 protein. The sample holds a few hundred thousand distinct CDR3 sequences; around 20% are singletons and the top ten take roughly 4%. What was sequenced was blood, either unsorted or a sorted T cell fraction (not recorded which). These TCRs come from a female donor with ankylosing spondylitis or in good health (not recorded which).

This clonotype has ten or more counts. This chain uses TRBV7-2 with TRBJ2-6, with D perhaps matching TRBD2 (5 bases). Between the trimmed V and J ends, which lost 1 base and 0 bases, there was a span of 7 bases. Looked up from germline, CDR1 is SGHTA and CDR2 is FQGNSA. CDR3 length: 16 residues. The CDR3 nucleotides are TGTGCCAGCAGCTTAGAAGGGAGCTCTGGGGCCAACGTCCTGACTTTC. Translating it yields CASSLEGSSGANVLTF.

This clonotype was found many times. The chain links TRBV29-1 to TRBJ2-7; D is unresolved. CDR3 length: 11 amino acids. V was pared by 6 bases and J by 5 bases, with 11 bases between. CDR1 SQVTM and CDR2 ANQGSEA come from the germline V gene. CDR3 amino acids: CSVSRSDEQYF. CDR3 in DNA: TGCAGCGTGTCAAGGAGCGACGAGCAGTACTTC.

V and J are TRBV6-2 or TRBV6-3 and TRBJ2-1, with D tentatively TRBD2 (6 bases). The CDR3 runs to 15 residues. The germline V and J ends were trimmed by 6 bases and 0 bases, with 12 bases remaining between them. Per germline, CDR1 MNHEY and CDR2 SVGEGT. CDR3 protein: CASRREAYSYNEQFF. CDR3 bases: TGTGCCAGCAGGAGGGAGGCTTACTCCTACAATGAGCAGTTCTTC.

A few counts support this clonotype. The chain uses TRBV14 and TRBJ1-6; D is undetermined. V was cut by 6 bases and J by 6 bases, with 9 bases left in between. Germline CDR1 and CDR2: SGHDN and FVKESK. The CDR3 is 13 amino acids. CDR3 region: CASSRSRNSPLHF. In nucleotides, the CDR3 is TGTGCCAGCAGTCGGAGCCGTAATTCACCCCTCCACTTT.

This clonotype was seen more than once but under ten times. This chain joins TRBV13 and TRBJ2-2; 7 bases are shared with TRBD1. V was pared by 2 bases and J by 3 bases, with 9 bases of the junction left unmatched. This CDR3 has 17 residues. Germline V gene lookup returns CDR1 PRHDT and CDR2 FYEKMQ (reference sequence). Here the CDR3 reads CASSLLGQRLHTGELFF. The DNA of the CDR3 is TGTGCCAGCAGCTTATTGGGACAGCGATTACACACCGGGGAGCTGTTTTTT. Complete variable domain (other parts from reference TRBV13 and TRBJ2-2): AAGVIQSPRHLIKEKRETATLKCYPIPRHDTVYWYQQGPGQDPQFLISFYEKMQSDKGSIPDRFSAQQFSDYHSELNMSSLELGDSALYFCASSLLGQRLHTGELFFGEGSRLTVL.

J is TRBJ2-7 and V is TRBV20-1; TRBD2 aligns across 9 bases. Trimming cost V 6 bases and J 5 bases; bases outside gene matches: 11. This CDR3 has 14 amino acids. Germline CDR1 reads DFQATT; CDR2 reads SNEGSKA (reference sequence). CDR3 sequence (DNA): TGCAGTGCCCCGCGGGGGCGGGGGGGGGACGAGCAGTACTTC. Its protein product is CSAPRGRGGDEQYF.

V is TRBV6-1 and J is TRBJ2-3, with D possibly TRBD2 on 5 matching bases. V gave up 8 bases and J gave up 6 bases, with 21 bases separating them. Germline V gene sequence: CDR1 MNHNS, CDR2 SASEGT. There are 15 residues in the CDR3. CDR3 amino acids: CASRPPKGTGDTQYF. DNA for the CDR3: TGTGCCAGCCGTCCGCCCAAGGGAACGGGGGATACGCAGTATTTT.

The chain employs TRBV6-2 or TRBV6-3 and TRBJ2-7; 9 bases map to TRBD2. V lost 7 bases, J lost 3 bases, and 7 bases stayed unmatched. Germline CDR1 MNHEY, CDR2 SVGEGT. There are 14 residues in the CDR3. The CDR3 spells CASTFSGRNYEQYF. The CDR3 nucleotides read TGTGCCAGCACCTTTAGCGGGAGAAACTACGAGCAGTACTTC.

The chain couples TRBV12-3 or TRBV12-4 to TRBJ2-7; TRBD1 agrees at 8 bases. This CDR3 has 15 amino acids. The V and J ends lost 8 bases and 3 bases, in that order; junction bases with no gene match: 12. The CDR3 DNA reads TGTGCCAGCGCATACGGGACAGGCGAATACTACGAGCAGTACTTC. The encoded protein is CASAYGTGEYYEQYF.

In its sample, this clonotype was seen a few times. The V and J genes are TRBV30 and TRBJ1-1; D not certain. The CDR3 is made up of 10 amino acids. V dropped 7 bases and J dropped 7 bases, with 10 bases sitting between them. Germline CDR1 reads GTSNPN; CDR2 reads SVGIG (reference sequence). The CDR3 bases are TGTGCCTCGGGAATGGGTGAAGCTTTCTTT. It translates to CASGMGEAFF.

This clonotype has a handful of counts. The chain carries TRBV6-1 and TRBJ2-1; TRBD2 matches 10 bases. Germline assignment: CDR1 MNHNS and CDR2 SASEGT. V lost 4 bases, J lost 12 bases, and 12 bases stayed unmatched. This CDR3 region has 15 residues. CDR3 amino acids: CASSGTLAGVLGQFF. The CDR3 nucleotides are TGTGCCAGCAGTGGAACCCTAGCGGGAGTGCTCGGGCAGTTCTTC.

This chain links TRBV5-1 with TRBJ1-2; D perhaps matches TRBD1 (5 bases). The CDR3 is made up of 13 amino acids. The V end lost 4 bases, the J end lost 4 bases, and 11 bases lay between the germline ends. Germline V gene data show CDR1 as SGHRS and CDR2 as YFSETQ. The CDR3 sequence: CASSRDSPYGYTF. CDR3 bases: TGCGCCAGCAGCCGAGACAGCCCCTATGGCTACACCTTC.

V usage is TRBV5-4 and J usage is TRBJ1-2, with D possibly being TRBD1 (5 bases). Trimming stripped 4 bases from V and 8 bases from J, with 21 bases between. Germline V CDR1 and CDR2: SGHNT, YYREEE (reference sequence). The CDR3 has 15 amino acids. The CDR3: CASSLTGGVVGGYTF. In DNA form, the CDR3 reads TGTGCCAGCAGCCTTACAGGAGGCGTTGTCGGCGGCTACACCTTC.

This chain joins TRBV12-3 or TRBV12-4 and TRBJ2-1; D may be TRBD1 (5 bases). V lost 3 bases to trimming and J lost 6 bases, with 12 bases between them. The CDR3 consists of 14 residues. The CDR3 nucleotides read TGTGCCAGCAGTTTGGGGCCGCAACTCAATGAGCAGTTCTTC. Residues: CASSLGPQLNEQFF.

This clonotype showed up just a few times. It may be a read error: a sequence one base away is much more abundant. The rearrangement links TRBV10-3 to TRBJ2-1, with D unresolved. This CDR3 comprises 12 residues. Deletions cut 5 bases from V and 7 bases from J, with 9 bases between. Germline loops: CDR1 ENHRY, CDR2 SYGVKD. The CDR3 loop reads CAISQNGNEQFF. CDR3 DNA sequence: TGTGCCATCAGTCAGAACGGGAATGAGCAGTTCTTC.

This clonotype was found a few times. This rearrangement joins TRBV6-5 to TRBJ1-1, with D tentatively TRBD1 (5 bases). CDR1 is MNHEY and CDR2 is SVGAGI in the germline V gene. The length of the CDR3 is 13 residues. V was trimmed by 4 bases and J by 0 bases, leaving 6 bases between them. The CDR3 DNA is TGTGCCAGCAGTTCCAGGGTGAACACTGAAGCTTTCTTT. Its translation is CASSSRVNTEAFF.

The table lists this clonotype with a few counts. V and J are TRBV12-3 or TRBV12-4 and TRBJ2-1, with 7 bases that match TRBD2. V dropped 6 bases and J dropped 3; count of bases not matched to a gene: 5. This CDR3 is built from 14 residues. The CDR3 region has the DNA TGTGCCAGCAGCCCAGCGGGGAACTACAATGAGCAGTTCTTC. Amino acid sequence: CASSPAGNYNEQFF.

This clonotype was recorded at least ten times. The V and J genes are TRBV29-1 and TRBJ2-1; 11 bases are shared with TRBD2. CDR3 length: 14 residues. V trimming: 6 bases; J trimming: 8 bases; junction bases outside the gene matches: 9. The germline V gene has CDR1 SQVTM and CDR2 ANQGSEA. The CDR3 is CSVKGLAGGHEQFF. The CDR3, as DNA: TGCAGCGTCAAAGGGCTAGCGGGAGGCCATGAGCAGTTCTTC.

The chain has TRBV7-3 and TRBJ1-1; 10 positions agree with TRBD1. CDR1 and CDR2 from the germline V gene are SGHTA and FQGTGA. The CDR3 has 16 residues. The V segment lost 5 bases and the J segment 7 bases; nucleotides outside the gene matches: 13. The DNA for the CDR3 is TGTGCCAGCAGCCCATCCAGACAGGGGGCGTCGAGTGAAGCTTTCTTT. Its translation: CASSPSRQGASSEAFF.

Of note for this clonotype: One end of the junction is discordant with germline, which a read error may explain. The J gene is TRBJ2-1, the V gene TRBV29-1; 9 nucleotides match TRBD2. The CDR3 extends over 14 amino acids. Germline V gene sequence: CDR1 SQVTM, CDR2 ANQGSEA. CDR3 loop: CSVEAGGSYNEQFF. In nucleotides, the CDR3 is TGCAGCGTAGAAGCGGGAGGTTCCTACAATGAGCAGTTCTTC.

The genes are TRBV19 and TRBJ2-7, with D tentatively TRBD1 (5 bases). Germline V lookup: CDR1 LNHDA, CDR2 SQIVND (reference sequence). The CDR3 sequence is 14 residues long. The V end was cut by 3 bases, the J end by 2 bases, with 11 bases between. This chain's CDR3 is CASSIGRVAYEQYF. CDR3 sequence (DNA): TGTGCCAGTAGTATTGGCAGGGTAGCCTACGAGCAGTACTTC. The whole variable domain, remainder taken from reference TRBV19 and TRBJ2-7, is DGGITQSPKYLFRKEGQNVTLSCEQNLNHDAMYWYRQDPGQGLRLIYYSQIVNDFQKGDIAEGYSVSREKKESFPLTVTSAQKNPTAFYLCASSIGRVAYEQYFGPGTRLTVT.